This note documents a single T cell receptor beta chain sequence. The protocol was immunoSEQ multiplex PCR, while the TCRdb copy is restricted to in-frame clones and leaves out a portion. The table lists 330,000 or so clones, about 90% of them singletons. This record belongs to a study of blood T cell repertoires in COVID-19. Whole-study context: Donors of Cohort 3 who recovered were those that had two negative PCRs, clearance, or symptom resolution. Sources were T cells, B-cell-depleted T cells, or PBMCs; the material itself was cDNA or gDNA.

Researchers sorted participants into cohorts using their self-reported clinical history. CDR3 length equals 18 residues. The germline CDR1 and CDR2 sequences are MGHRA and YSYEKL. The V and J ends lost 0 bases and 3 bases, in that order; junction bases with no gene match: 8. The sequenced material came from PBMCs or T cells enriched from blood (not recorded which). This TCR came from a man aged 35 to 55 in a cohort exposed to, infected with or recovered from COVID-19 (not recorded which). The chain links TRBV4-1 to TRBJ2-2; 9 bases fit TRBD2. The CDR3: CASSQDREREAHTGELFF. As DNA, the CDR3 is TGCGCCAGCAGCCAAGATAGGGAGCGGGAGGCCCACACCGGGGAGCTGTTTTTT.